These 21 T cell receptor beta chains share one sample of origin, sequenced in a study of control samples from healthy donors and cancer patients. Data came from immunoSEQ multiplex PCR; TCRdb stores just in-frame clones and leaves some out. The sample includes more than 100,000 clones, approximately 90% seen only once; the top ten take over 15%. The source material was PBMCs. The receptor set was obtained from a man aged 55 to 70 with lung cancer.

Here the CDR3 reads CASSAASGQPQHF. The DNA for the CDR3 is TGTGCCAGCAGTGCCGCCTCAGGGCAGCCCCAGCATTTT. The chain employs TRBV6-4 and TRBJ1-5; maybe TRBD1 (5 bases). V gave up 4 bases and J gave up 7 bases, with 11 bases separating them. Germline loops: CDR1 MRHNA, CDR2 SNTAGT. The CDR3 covers 13 residues.

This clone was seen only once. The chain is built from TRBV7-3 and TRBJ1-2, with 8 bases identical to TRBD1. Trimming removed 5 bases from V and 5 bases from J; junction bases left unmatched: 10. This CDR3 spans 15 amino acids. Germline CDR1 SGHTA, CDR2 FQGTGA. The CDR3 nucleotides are TGTGCCAGCAGCCCCCACGGACAGGGCGATTATGGCTACACCTTC. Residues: CASSPHGQGDYGYTF.

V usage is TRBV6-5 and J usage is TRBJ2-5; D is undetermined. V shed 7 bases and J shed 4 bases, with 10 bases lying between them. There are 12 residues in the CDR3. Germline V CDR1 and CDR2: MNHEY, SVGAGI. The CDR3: CASKSAGETQYF. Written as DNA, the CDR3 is TGTGCCAGCAAGTCCGCCGGAGAGACCCAGTACTTC.

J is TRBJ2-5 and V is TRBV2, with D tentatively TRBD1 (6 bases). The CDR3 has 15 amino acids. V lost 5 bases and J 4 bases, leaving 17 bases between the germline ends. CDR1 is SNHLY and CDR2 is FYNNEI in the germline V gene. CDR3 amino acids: CASSLGATGLETQYF. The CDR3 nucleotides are TGTGCCAGCAGTCTGGGGGCAACGGGGTTAGAGACCCAGTACTTC.

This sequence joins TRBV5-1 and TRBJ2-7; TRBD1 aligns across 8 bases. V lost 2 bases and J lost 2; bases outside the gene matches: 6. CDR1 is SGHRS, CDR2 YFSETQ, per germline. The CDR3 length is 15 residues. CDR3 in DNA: TGCGCCAGCAGCTTACAGGGGGTCGTAGCCTACGAGCAGTACTTC. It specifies CASSLQGVVAYEQYF.

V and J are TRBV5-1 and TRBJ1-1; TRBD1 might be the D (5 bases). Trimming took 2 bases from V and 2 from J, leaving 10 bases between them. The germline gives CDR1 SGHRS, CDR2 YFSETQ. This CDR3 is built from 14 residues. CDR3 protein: CASSFIGANTEAFF. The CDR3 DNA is TGCGCCAGCAGCTTTATAGGGGCAAACACTGAAGCTTTCTTT.

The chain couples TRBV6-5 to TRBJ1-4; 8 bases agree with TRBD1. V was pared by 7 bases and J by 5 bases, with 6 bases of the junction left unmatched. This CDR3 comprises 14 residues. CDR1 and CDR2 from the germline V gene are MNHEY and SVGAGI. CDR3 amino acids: CASTGQGQNEKLFF. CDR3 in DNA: TGTGCCAGCACCGGACAGGGACAAAATGAAAAACTGTTTTTT.

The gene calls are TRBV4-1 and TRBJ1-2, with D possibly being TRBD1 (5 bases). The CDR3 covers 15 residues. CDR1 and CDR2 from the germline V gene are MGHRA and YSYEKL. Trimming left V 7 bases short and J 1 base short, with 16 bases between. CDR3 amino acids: CASTPGQGINYGYTF. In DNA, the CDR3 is TGCGCCAGCACACCGGGCCAGGGAATTAACTATGGCTACACCTTC.

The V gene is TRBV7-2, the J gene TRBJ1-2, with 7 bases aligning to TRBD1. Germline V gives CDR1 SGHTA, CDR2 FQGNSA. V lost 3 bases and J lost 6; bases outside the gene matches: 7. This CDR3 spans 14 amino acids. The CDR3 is CASSFVGQSNGYTF. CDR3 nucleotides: TGTGCCAGCAGCTTCGTGGGACAGAGCAATGGCTACACCTTC.

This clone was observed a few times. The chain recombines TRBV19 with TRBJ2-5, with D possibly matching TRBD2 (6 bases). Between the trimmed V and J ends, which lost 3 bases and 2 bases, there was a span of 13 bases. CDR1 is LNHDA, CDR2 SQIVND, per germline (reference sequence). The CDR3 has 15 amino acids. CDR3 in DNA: TGTGCCAGTAGTATCGGGGGAACCATGCAAGAGACCCAGTACTTC. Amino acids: CASSIGGTMQETQYF. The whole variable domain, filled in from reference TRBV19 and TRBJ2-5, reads DGGITQSPKYLFRKEGQNVTLSCEQNLNHDAMYWYRQDPGQGLRLIYYSQIVNDFQKGDIAEGYSVSREKKESFPLTVTSAQKNPTAFYLCASSIGGTMQETQYFGPGTRLLVL.

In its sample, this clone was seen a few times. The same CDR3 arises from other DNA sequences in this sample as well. CDR3 amino acids: CAWAPLGRNTIYF. The DNA for the CDR3 is TGTGCCTGGGCACCTTTGGGAAGAAACACCATATATTTT. The V call is TRBV30, the J call TRBJ1-3; D remains ambiguous. Germline V lookup: CDR1 GTSNPN, CDR2 SVGIG (reference sequence). The germline V and J ends were trimmed by 5 bases and 5 bases, with 13 bases remaining between them. This CDR3 region has 13 residues.

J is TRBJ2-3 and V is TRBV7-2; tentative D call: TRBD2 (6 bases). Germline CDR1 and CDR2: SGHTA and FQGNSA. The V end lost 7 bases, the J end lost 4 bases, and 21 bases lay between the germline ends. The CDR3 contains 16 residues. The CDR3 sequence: CASTSGRQGLSDTQYF. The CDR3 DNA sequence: TGTGCCAGCACCTCGGGACGGCAGGGACTCTCAGATACGCAGTATTTT.

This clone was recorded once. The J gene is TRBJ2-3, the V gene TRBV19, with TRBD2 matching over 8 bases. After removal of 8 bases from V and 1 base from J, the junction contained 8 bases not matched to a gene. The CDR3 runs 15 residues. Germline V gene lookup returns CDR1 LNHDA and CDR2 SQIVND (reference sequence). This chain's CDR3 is CASRAGASGTDTQYF. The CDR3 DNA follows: TGTGCCAGTCGAGCGGGGGCGTCCGGCACAGATACGCAGTATTTT.

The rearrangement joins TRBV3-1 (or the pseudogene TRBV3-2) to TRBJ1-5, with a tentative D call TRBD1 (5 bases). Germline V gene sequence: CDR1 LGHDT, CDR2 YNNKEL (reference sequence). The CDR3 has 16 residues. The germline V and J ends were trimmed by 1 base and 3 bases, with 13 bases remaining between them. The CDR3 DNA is TGTGCCAGCAGCCAAGGGTTATCGGGGCTCAATCAGCCCCAGCATTTT. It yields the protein CASSQGLSGLNQPQHF.

The CDR3 reads CASSKGGNRGTNEQFF. The CDR3 bases are TGTGCCAGCTCAAAAGGGGGGAACAGGGGTACGAATGAGCAGTTCTTC. The J gene is TRBJ2-1, the V gene TRBV18; D is possibly TRBD1 (7 bases). The CDR3 loop spans 16 amino acids. In germline, CDR1 is KGHSH, CDR2 LQKENI. Trimming cost V 5 bases and J 7 bases, with 21 bases left between them.

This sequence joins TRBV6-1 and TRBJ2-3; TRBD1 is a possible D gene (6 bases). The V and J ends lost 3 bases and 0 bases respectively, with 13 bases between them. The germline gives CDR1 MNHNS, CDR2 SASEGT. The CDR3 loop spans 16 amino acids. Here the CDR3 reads CASSEFSTGSTDTQYF. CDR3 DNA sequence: TGTGCCAGCAGTGAGTTCTCGACAGGTAGCACAGATACGCAGTATTTT.

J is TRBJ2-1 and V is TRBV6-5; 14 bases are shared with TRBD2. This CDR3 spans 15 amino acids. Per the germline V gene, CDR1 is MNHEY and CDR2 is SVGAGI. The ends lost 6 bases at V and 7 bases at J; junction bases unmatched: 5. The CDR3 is CASRDRLAGGNEQFF. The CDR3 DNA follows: TGTGCCAGCAGGGACAGACTAGCGGGGGGGAATGAGCAGTTCTTC.

CDR3 loop: CASRGGQGVSYGYTF. In nucleotides, the CDR3 is TGTGCCAGCAGGGGAGGACAGGGGGTTTCTTATGGCTACACCTTC. V and J are TRBV5-4 and TRBJ1-2; 10 bases fit TRBD1. V was pared by 5 bases and J by 5 bases, with 9 bases of the junction left unmatched. The CDR3 covers 15 residues. Germline V gene data show CDR1 as SGHNT and CDR2 as YYREEE (reference sequence).

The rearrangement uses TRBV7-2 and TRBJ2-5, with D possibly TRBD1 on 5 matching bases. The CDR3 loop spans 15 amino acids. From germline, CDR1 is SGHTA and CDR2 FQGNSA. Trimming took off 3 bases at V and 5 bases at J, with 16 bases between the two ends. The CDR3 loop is CASSFQAGSGETQYF. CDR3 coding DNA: TGTGCCAGCAGCTTTCAGGCAGGGTCAGGGGAGACCCAGTACTTC.

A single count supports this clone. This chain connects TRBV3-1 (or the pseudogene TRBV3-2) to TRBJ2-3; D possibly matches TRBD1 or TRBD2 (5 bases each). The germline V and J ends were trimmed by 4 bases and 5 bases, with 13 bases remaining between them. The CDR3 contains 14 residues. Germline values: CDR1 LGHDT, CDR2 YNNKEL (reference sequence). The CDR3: CASSLRTGGDTQYF. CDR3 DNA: TGTGCCAGCAGCCTTCGCACAGGAGGAGATACGCAGTATTTT.

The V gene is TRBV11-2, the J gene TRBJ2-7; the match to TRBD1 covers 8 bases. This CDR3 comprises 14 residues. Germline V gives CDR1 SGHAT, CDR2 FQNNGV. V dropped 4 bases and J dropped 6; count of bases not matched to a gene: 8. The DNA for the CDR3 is TGTGCCAGCAGCTCAAATGCAGGGGGCCGCGAGCAGTACTTC. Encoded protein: CASSSNAGGREQYF.